One sample yielded the 26 T cell receptor beta chains listed below, sequenced in a study of cytomegalovirus exposure and HLA in healthy donors. The PCR ran on 60 Vbeta and 13 Jbeta primers. Only in-frame clones appear in the TCRdb table, and some are missing; sequencing was by immunoSEQ multiplex PCR. The sample records 100,000 to 150,000 clones, approximately 80% being singletons. The material sequenced was PBMCs. These TCRs come from a woman aged 40-49 years in good health and CMV-seropositive.

This sequence joins TRBV20-1 and TRBJ1-1; 8 bases agree with TRBD1. This CDR3 is built from 11 residues. Germline V gives CDR1 DFQATT, CDR2 SNEGSKA (reference sequence). Trimming took 8 bases from V and 3 from J; bases not matched to a gene: 2. CDR3 region: CSPQGDTEAFF. DNA of the CDR3: TGCAGTCCACAGGGGGACACTGAAGCTTTCTTT.

This clone appeared once. The J gene is TRBJ2-3, the V gene TRBV27; D remains ambiguous. This CDR3 has 16 residues. Germline lookup yields CDR1 MNHEY and CDR2 SMNVEV (reference sequence). V shed 0 bases and J shed 9 bases, with 19 bases lying between them. DNA of the CDR3: TGTGCCAGCAGTTTATCGAATTTGCGCGCGGATGACACGCAGTATTTT. This encodes CASSLSNLRADDTQYF.

The rearrangement links TRBV7-2 to TRBJ2-1; D ambiguous. Trimming cost V 6 bases and J 7 bases, with 19 bases left between them. This CDR3 region has 15 residues. Germline values: CDR1 SGHTA, CDR2 FQGNSA. The CDR3 bases are TGTGCCAGCAGTCCTCAGGCCCATATAGGTAATGAGCAGTTCTTC. Protein: CASSPQAHIGNEQFF.

The chain recombines TRBV29-1 with TRBJ2-5; 8 bases line up with TRBD1. J gave up 5 bases and V 5 bases, and 7 bases lay outside the gene matches. CDR1 is SQVTM and CDR2 is ANQGSEA in the germline V gene. The CDR3 contains 13 residues. The CDR3 DNA reads TGCAGCGTTATAAGGACAGGGTTGGAGACCCAGTACTTC. Its protein is CSVIRTGLETQYF.

The chain carries TRBV7-9 and TRBJ2-1, with 13 positions matching TRBD2. V lost 5 bases to trimming and J lost 2 bases; unmatched junction nucleotides: 3. CDR3 size: 16 residues. Germline CDR1 and CDR2: SEHNR and FQNEAQ (reference sequence). DNA for the CDR3: TGTGCCAGCAGCCCCGGGACTAGCGGGACCTACAATGAGCAGTTCTTC. It specifies CASSPGTSGTYNEQFF.

The chain uses TRBV14 and TRBJ2-1; 8 bases are a match to TRBD2. Germline lookup yields CDR1 SGHDN and CDR2 FVKESK. The CDR3 covers 16 residues. The junction had 2 bases not matched to a gene; V was cut back by 1 base and J by 0 bases. In DNA form, the CDR3 reads TGTGCCAGCAGCCAAGTCCTAGCGGGCTCCTACAATGAGCAGTTCTTC. Translation gives CASSQVLAGSYNEQFF.

The chain links TRBV2 to TRBJ2-1, with 8 positions matching TRBD2. Germline assignment: CDR1 SNHLY and CDR2 FYNNEI. The CDR3 has 15 residues. V was pared by 4 bases and J by 7 bases, with 9 bases of the junction left unmatched. CDR3 in DNA: TGTGCCAGCAGTGGGTTAGCGGGAATGGGGAATGAGCAGTTCTTC. It translates to CASSGLAGMGNEQFF. The whole variable domain, remainder taken from reference TRBV2 and TRBJ2-1, is EPEVTQTPSHQVTQMGQEVILRCVPISNHLYFYWYRQILGQKVEFLVSFYNNEISEKSEIFDDQFSVERPDGSNFTLKIRSTKLEDSAMYFCASSGLAGMGNEQFFGPGTRLTVL.

The rearrangement uses TRBV10-3 and TRBJ2-7; tentative D call: TRBD2 (6 bases). The CDR3 extends over 15 amino acids. Germline CDR1 ENHRY, CDR2 SYGVKD. V lost 2 bases to trimming and J lost 2 bases, with 13 bases between them. The CDR3, as DNA: TGTGCCATCAGTGAGAGGCTGGAGGGACCCTACGAGCAGTACTTC. It encodes CAISERLEGPYEQYF.

The gene calls are TRBV11-2 and TRBJ1-3, with D unresolved. Germline V gene sequence: CDR1 SGHAT, CDR2 FQNNGV. The CDR3 consists of 13 residues. V was trimmed by 6 bases and J by 4 bases, leaving 10 bases between them. The CDR3 nucleotides read TGTGCCAGCAGGTCCTCGGGGGGAAACACCATATATTTT. Encoded protein: CASRSSGGNTIYF. Full variable domain (outside the CDR3, taken from reference TRBV11-2 and TRBJ1-3): EAGVAQSPRYKIIEKRQSVAFWCNPISGHATLYWYQQILGQGPKLLIQFQNNGVVDDSQLPKDRFSAERLKGVDSTLKIQPAKLEDSAVYLCASRSSGGNTIYFGEGSWLTVV.

This clone was counted once. The chain combines TRBV7-9 with TRBJ1-5; weak D call: TRBD1 (6 bases). The CDR3 consists of 15 residues. Trimming left V 0 bases short and J 3 bases short, with 9 bases between. Germline CDR1 and CDR2: SEHNR and FQNEAQ (reference sequence). The CDR3 sequence is CASSLAGADNQPQHF. The CDR3 DNA is TGTGCCAGCAGCTTAGCGGGGGCAGACAATCAGCCCCAGCATTTT. The full variable domain, in which reference TRBV7-9 and TRBJ1-5 provide the parts outside the CDR3, is DTGVSQNPRHKITKRGQNVTFRCDPISEHNRLYWYRQTLGQGPEFLTYFQNEAQLEKSRLLSDRFSAERPKGSFSTLEIQRTEQGDSAMYLCASSLAGADNQPQHFGDGTRLSIL.

The gene calls are TRBV6-5 and TRBJ1-2; D is unclear. This CDR3 spans 11 amino acids. Between the trimmed V and J ends, which lost 8 bases and 4 bases, there was a span of 8 bases. Germline CDR1 and CDR2: MNHEY and SVGAGI. CDR3 loop: CASGWSYGYTF. As DNA, the CDR3 is TGTGCCAGCGGCTGGAGCTATGGCTACACCTTC.

Points on this clone: Other nucleotide sequences in the sample specify the same CDR3. The chain is built from TRBV18 and TRBJ2-1; 8 bases fit TRBD2. The CDR3 totals 15 residues. Germline V gene data show CDR1 as KGHSH and CDR2 as LQKENI. V lost 2 bases, J lost 0 bases, and 0 bases stayed unmatched. For the CDR3, the DNA is TGTGCCAGCTCACCAAGCGGGAGCTCCTACAATGAGCAGTTCTTC. Translated: CASSPSGSSYNEQFF.

The chain combines TRBV6-5 with TRBJ2-3; D might be TRBD1 (6 bases). The V end lost 6 bases, the J end lost 3 bases, and 10 bases lay between the germline ends. The germline CDR1 and CDR2 sequences are MNHEY and SVGAGI. This CDR3 has 13 amino acids. The CDR3 sequence: CASRAGQTDTQYF. The CDR3 DNA is TGTGCCAGCAGAGCCGGACAGACAGATACGCAGTATTTT.

The J gene is TRBJ2-7, the V gene TRBV27, with 7 bases matching TRBD2. V was pared by 0 bases and J by 4 bases, with 15 bases of the junction left unmatched. The CDR3 length is 18 residues. Germline V gene sequence: CDR1 MNHEY, CDR2 SMNVEV (reference sequence). Here the CDR3 DNA reads TGTGCCAGCAGTTTATCGCTCATCCGGGACTACCGAGATTACGAGCAGTACTTC. It translates to CASSLSLIRDYRDYEQYF.

This clone was recorded only once. V usage is TRBV27 and J usage is TRBJ2-3; 9 bases are a match to TRBD2. The J segment lost 4 bases and the V segment lost 6 bases, leaving 5 bases of the junction unmatched. This CDR3 comprises 14 residues. The germline CDR1 and CDR2 sequences are MNHEY and SMNVEV (reference sequence). The CDR3 DNA is TGTGCCAGCAGAACAGCGGGAGGTGCAGATACGCAGTATTTT. Protein product: CASRTAGGADTQYF.

The rearrangement joins TRBV5-6 to TRBJ2-5; D unresolved. CDR3 length: 13 residues. Germline V gene data show CDR1 as SGHDT and CDR2 as YYEEEE. Trimming took off 0 bases at V and 3 bases at J, with 6 bases between the two ends. This CDR3 is CASSLGRKETQYF. The CDR3, as DNA: TGTGCCAGCAGCTTGGGCAGGAAAGAGACCCAGTACTTC.

The chain combines TRBV28 with TRBJ2-2; no definite D call. Germline V gene lookup returns CDR1 MDHEN and CDR2 SYDVKM. V shed 3 bases and J shed 0 bases, with 11 bases lying between them. The CDR3 sequence is 16 residues long. Here the CDR3 reads CASSLTASPNTGELFF. Written as DNA, the CDR3 is TGTGCCAGCAGTTTGACTGCCTCTCCGAACACCGGGGAGCTGTTTTTT.

The chain recombines TRBV30 with TRBJ2-2; 8 nucleotides align to TRBD1. CDR3 size: 13 residues. Germline lookup yields CDR1 GTSNPN and CDR2 SVGIG (reference sequence). V lost 5 bases and J lost 7; bases outside the gene matches: 6. The CDR3 DNA follows: TGTGCCTGGGGGACAGGAAATATCGGGGAGCTGTTTTTT. It codes for CAWGTGNIGELFF.

The V gene is TRBV4-1, the J gene TRBJ2-3, with TRBD2 identical over 10 bases. V trimming: 4 bases; J trimming: 2 bases; junction bases outside the gene matches: 3. CDR3 length: 15 residues. In germline, CDR1 is MGHRA, CDR2 YSYEKL. CDR3 amino acids: CASSRGLADTDTQYF. The CDR3 DNA follows: TGCGCCAGCAGCCGTGGACTAGCGGACACAGATACGCAGTATTTT.

The gene calls are TRBV18 and TRBJ2-2; 8 nucleotides match TRBD2. J gave up 6 bases and V 2 bases, and 11 bases lay outside the gene matches. Germline V gene sequence: CDR1 KGHSH, CDR2 LQKENI. The CDR3 has 17 amino acids. CDR3 in amino acids: CASSPLRSGSGAGELFF. In nucleotides, the CDR3 is TGTGCCAGCTCACCATTGAGAAGCGGGAGTGGTGCCGGGGAGCTGTTTTTT.

The chain has TRBV9 and TRBJ2-1; 9 nucleotides align to TRBD1. V shed 3 bases, J shed 5 bases, and the junction held 6 bases outside the gene matches. The CDR3 loop spans 15 amino acids. Germline V gene data show CDR1 as SGDLS and CDR2 as YYNGEE. The CDR3 DNA sequence: TGTGCCAGCAGCGACCCCGGGACAGGGCACAATGAGCAGTTCTTC. Translating gives CASSDPGTGHNEQFF.

The CDR3 region is CASSLETGLQETQYF. Written as DNA, the CDR3 is TGTGCCAGCAGCTTGGAAACAGGCCTCCAAGAGACCCAGTACTTC. This chain uses TRBV5-6 with TRBJ2-5; a possible D gene is TRBD1 (5 bases). V shed 0 bases and J shed 1 base, with 10 bases lying between them. The CDR3 spans 15 residues. Germline V gene data show CDR1 as SGHDT and CDR2 as YYEEEE.

This clone was seen a handful of times. The rearrangement joins TRBV29-1 to TRBJ2-1, with a possible D match to TRBD1 (7 bases). Germline loops: CDR1 SQVTM, CDR2 ANQGSEA. The V end was cut by 6 bases, the J end by 5 bases, with 23 bases between. CDR3 length: 16 amino acids. The CDR3 DNA reads TGCAGCGTCGCCAACCGCGGGACAGAAGGTAACAATGAGCAGTTCTTC. Its protein is CSVANRGTEGNNEQFF.

This chain uses TRBV7-8 with TRBJ2-7; TRBD2 might be the D (5 bases). The CDR3 is 13 residues long. V was trimmed by 1 base and J by 4 bases, leaving 8 bases between them. Germline lookup yields CDR1 SGHVS and CDR2 FQNEAQ. The CDR3 DNA follows: TGTGCCAGCAGCTTAGATCGGGGTTACGAGCAGTACTTC. It specifies CASSLDRGYEQYF.

The V call is TRBV14, the J call TRBJ2-1; D gene unclear. CDR1 and CDR2 from the germline V gene are SGHDN and FVKESK. The CDR3 runs to 14 residues. Deletions cut 1 base from V and 7 bases from J, with 11 bases between. The CDR3 sequence: CASSQGRFRNEQFF. CDR3 bases: TGTGCCAGCAGCCAAGGGCGGTTTAGAAATGAGCAGTTCTTC.

V is TRBV7-8 and J is TRBJ2-2; 7 bases fit TRBD1. Germline values: CDR1 SGHVS, CDR2 FQNEAQ. After removal of 5 bases from V and 4 bases from J, the junction contained 13 bases not matched to a gene. The CDR3 runs to 17 residues. CDR3 amino acids: CASSLPTGAEVTGELFF. CDR3 nucleotide sequence: TGTGCCAGCAGCCTCCCTACAGGGGCGGAGGTCACCGGGGAGCTGTTTTTT.